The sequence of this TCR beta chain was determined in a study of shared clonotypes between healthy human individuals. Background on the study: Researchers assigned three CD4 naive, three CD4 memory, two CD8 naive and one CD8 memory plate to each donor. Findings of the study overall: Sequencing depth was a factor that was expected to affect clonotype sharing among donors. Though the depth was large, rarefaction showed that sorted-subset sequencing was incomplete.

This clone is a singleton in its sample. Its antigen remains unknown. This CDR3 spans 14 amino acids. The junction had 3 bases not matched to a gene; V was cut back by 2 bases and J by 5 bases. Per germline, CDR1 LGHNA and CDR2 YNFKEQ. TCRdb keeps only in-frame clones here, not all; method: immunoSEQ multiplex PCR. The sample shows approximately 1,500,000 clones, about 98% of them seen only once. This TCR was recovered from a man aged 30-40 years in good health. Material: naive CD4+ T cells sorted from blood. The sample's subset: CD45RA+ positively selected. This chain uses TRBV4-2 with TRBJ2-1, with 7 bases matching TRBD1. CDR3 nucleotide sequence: TGTGCCAGCAGCCAACGGACAGGAAACAATGAGCAGTTCTTC. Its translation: CASSQRTGNNEQFF.